This T cell receptor (beta chain) was recorded in a study of cytomegalovirus exposure and HLA in healthy donors (TCRdb year 2017). Regarding the study in general: A later analysis indicated that the roughly 120 validation repertoires were generated on the platform also employed for the roughly 720 repertoires of the first cohort. The study aimed to test whether cataloging public T cell receptors could reveal signatures of past pathogen exposure. In addition to the first cohort of roughly 700 subjects, a separate validation cohort of 120 different subjects was used. To predict cytomegalovirus infection status, the study combined high-throughput TCR immunosequencing, statistical association of individual TCRs with disease status, and machine learning.

Details on this clone: Its antigen remains unidentified. The input lacks base qualities; no much larger clone sits a single base away.

The donors were included in the validation cohort of 130 or so subjects, a group kept apart from the roughly 670-subject first cohort. Library preparation was by the immunoSEQ multiplex PCR assay. The authors' analysis ran thus. A statistical classification framework was built for diagnosing cytomegalovirus status from the catalog of TCR beta chain sequences. TCRdb provides this immuneACCESS table in a form limited to in-frame rearrangements. Some clones are lacking; in checked studies, under half of them reflect an unresolved V gene, and why the rest are absent is not known. The D gene and trimming were derived from the DNA, and the V and J assignments and clone size from that table. This sample has approximately 150,000 clones in its table, and roughly 90% of those were observed once. Less than 5.5% of the sample belongs to the ten largest clones. In the germline V gene (reference sequence), CDR1 corresponds to LNHDA and CDR2 to SQIVND. Trimmed from V: 4 bases; trimmed from J: 1 base; junction bases lacking a gene match: 8. The CDR3 spans 17 residues, from the cysteine through the phenylalanine. The sequence is cut down to CDR3 DNA, 51 bases in frame from base 1.

Results and caveats for the whole study, not just this receptor: A later analysis had no HLA typing for the validation cohort, so co-occurrence there was scored across all 120 or so repertoires. In vitro tests confirmed that three of the cytomegalovirus-associated TCR beta chains recognize cytomegalovirus antigens. Cytomegalovirus status was reported to be diagnosed by the classifier with high specificity and sensitivity in both the original and validation cohorts. Most TCR sequences were observed very rarely across donors, whereas some public TCRs were present in many individuals. The authors suggested that the approach could potentially be extended to other disease states and immunological phenotypes. Subsequent analysis determined that TCRs grouped into clusters in the first cohort also showed a tendency toward co-occurrence across the 120 or so validation repertoires, and approximately 93% of cluster scores exceeded 0. The study gave a list of under 200 TCR beta chains associated with cytomegalovirus.

This receptor was taken from a man younger than 30 in good health and CMV-seropositive. The V and J genes are TRBV19 and TRBJ2-1, with 9 bases matching TRBD2. Sequencing used PBMCs. The nucleotides are TGTGCCAGTAGTACGCGAGGTAGCGGGGGATCCTACAATGAGCAGTTCTTC. It specifies CASSTRGSGGSYNEQFF. The entire variable domain, with the stretches around the CDR3 drawn from the reference TRBV19 and TRBJ2-1 proteins, is DGGITQSPKYLFRKEGQNVTLSCEQNLNHDAMYWYRQDPGQGLRLIYYSQIVNDFQKGDIAEGYSVSREKKESFPLTVTSAQKNPTAFYLCASSTRGSGGSYNEQFFGPGTRLTVL.